This TCR beta chain was identified in a study of blood T cell repertoires in COVID-19. As for the study in general: Samples came from the United States, Italy and Spain, spanning acute and convalescent COVID-19.

Per the study methods: Amplification of reference gene primers was used by the study to estimate nucleated cell counts. Some clones are missing from TCRdb's copy, which holds only in-frame ones; the method was immunoSEQ multiplex PCR. V and J calls and clone size come straight from that table; D and trimming were deduced from the DNA. The sample has 88,000 or so clones, 86% seen once. This clone was picked up one time. The CDR3 sequence is 15 residues long. The ends lost 5 bases at V and 3 bases at J; junction bases unmatched: 6. The V gene's germline CDR1 is SGHNT and CDR2 YENEEA. The sequencing input was peripheral blood. The gene calls are TRBV11-3 and TRBJ2-3; TRBD1 matches at 9 bases. The receptor comes from a man aged 55 to 70 with acute or convalescent COVID-19. CDR3 sequence (DNA): TGTGCCAGCAGCCGTACCGGGACAGGGACAGATACGCAGTATTTT. Its protein is CASSRTGTGTDTQYF. Full variable domain (rest looked up from reference TRBV11-3 and TRBJ2-3): EAGVVQSPRYKIIEKKQPVAFWCNPISGHNTLYWYLQNLGQGPELLIRYENEEAVDDSQLPKDRFSAERLKGVDSTLKIQPAELGDSAVYLCASSRTGTGTDTQYFGPGTRLTVL.